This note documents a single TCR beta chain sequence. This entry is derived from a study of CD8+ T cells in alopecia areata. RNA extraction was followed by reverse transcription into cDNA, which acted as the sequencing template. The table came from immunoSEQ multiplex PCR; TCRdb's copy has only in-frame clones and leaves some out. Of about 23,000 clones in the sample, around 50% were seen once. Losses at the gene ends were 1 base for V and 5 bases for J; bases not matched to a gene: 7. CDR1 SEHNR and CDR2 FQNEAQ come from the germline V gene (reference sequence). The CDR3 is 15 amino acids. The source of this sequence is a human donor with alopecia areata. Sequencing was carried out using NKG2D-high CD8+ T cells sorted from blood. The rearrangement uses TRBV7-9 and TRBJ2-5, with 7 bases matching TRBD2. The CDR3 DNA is TGTGCCAGCAGCTTAGTTCGAGCGGGAACGGAGACCCAGTACTTC. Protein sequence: CASSLVRAGTETQYF.